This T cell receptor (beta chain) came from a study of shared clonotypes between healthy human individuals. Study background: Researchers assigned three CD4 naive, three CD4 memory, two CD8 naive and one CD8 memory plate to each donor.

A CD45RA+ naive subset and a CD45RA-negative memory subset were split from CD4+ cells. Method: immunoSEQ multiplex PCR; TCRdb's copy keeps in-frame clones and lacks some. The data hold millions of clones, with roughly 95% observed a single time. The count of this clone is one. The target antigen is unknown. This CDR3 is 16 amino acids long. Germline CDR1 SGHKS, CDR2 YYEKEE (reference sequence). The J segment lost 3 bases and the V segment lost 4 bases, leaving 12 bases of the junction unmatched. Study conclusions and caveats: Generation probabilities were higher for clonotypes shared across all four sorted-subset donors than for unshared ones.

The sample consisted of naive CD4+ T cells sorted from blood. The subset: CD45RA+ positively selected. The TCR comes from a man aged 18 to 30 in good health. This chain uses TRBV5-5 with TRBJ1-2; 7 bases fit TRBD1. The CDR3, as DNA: TGTGCCAGCAGCCTTGGGGCTGACAGGGCGGACTATGGCTACACCTTC. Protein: CASSLGADRADYGYTF.